This T cell receptor (beta chain) was profiled in a study of PD-1 blockade in classical Hodgkin lymphoma. Study results and caveats: Some patients began nivolumab under 1 year after ASCT. These patients were excluded from later analyses. Healthy donors reportedly exceeded newly diagnosed patients in baseline TCR diversity.

This clone was detected only a few times. As yet, its antigen is unknown. Germline loops: CDR1 SGHNT, CDR2 YYREEE (reference sequence). The V segment lost 4 bases and the J segment 3 bases; nucleotides outside the gene matches: 8. The CDR3 has 16 residues. As to time point: cycle 4 day 1 (C4D1), after more than five weeks of nivolumab. Relapse after autologous stem cell transplantation occurred in every patient, and brentuximab vedotin exposure varied. Method: immunoSEQ multiplex PCR; TCRdb's copy keeps in-frame clones and lacks some. The data contain 23,000 or so clones, 70% to 80% of them singletons.

Sequenced material: peripheral blood mononuclear cells (PBMCs), taken before the fourth cycle of nivolumab. The chain recombines TRBV5-4 with TRBJ2-3; 10 nucleotides align to TRBD1. This receptor was obtained from a human donor with classical Hodgkin lymphoma. The CDR3: CASSPPGTGATDTQYF. CDR3 DNA: TGTGCCAGCAGCCCCCCCGGGACAGGGGCGACAGATACGCAGTATTTT. The variable domain in full, with the rest retrieved from reference TRBV5-4 and TRBJ2-3, is ETGVTQSPTHLIKTRGQQVTLRCSSQSGHNTVSWYQQALGQGPQFIFQYYREEENGRGNFPPRFSGLQFPNYSSELNVNALELDDSALYLCASSPPGTGATDTQYFGPGTRLTVL.